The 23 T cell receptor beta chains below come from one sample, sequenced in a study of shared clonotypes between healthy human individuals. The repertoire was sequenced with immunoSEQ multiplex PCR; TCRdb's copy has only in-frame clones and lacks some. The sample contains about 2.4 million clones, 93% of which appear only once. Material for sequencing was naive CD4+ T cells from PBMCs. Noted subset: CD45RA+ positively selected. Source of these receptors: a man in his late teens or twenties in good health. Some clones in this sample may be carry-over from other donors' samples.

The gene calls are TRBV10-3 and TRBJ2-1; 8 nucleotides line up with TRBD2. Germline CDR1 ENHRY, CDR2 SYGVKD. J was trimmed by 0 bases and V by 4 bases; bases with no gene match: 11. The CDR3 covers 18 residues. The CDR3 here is CAISGIGSGSSSYNEQFF. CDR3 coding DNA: TGTGCCATCAGTGGGATCGGGAGCGGGAGCAGCTCCTACAATGAGCAGTTCTTC.

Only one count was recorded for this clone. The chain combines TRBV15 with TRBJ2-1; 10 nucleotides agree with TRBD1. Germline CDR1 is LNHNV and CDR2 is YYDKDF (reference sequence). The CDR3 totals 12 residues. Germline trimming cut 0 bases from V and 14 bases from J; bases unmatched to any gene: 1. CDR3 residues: CATSRDGTGEFF. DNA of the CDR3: TGTGCCACCAGCAGAGACGGGACAGGGGAGTTCTTC.

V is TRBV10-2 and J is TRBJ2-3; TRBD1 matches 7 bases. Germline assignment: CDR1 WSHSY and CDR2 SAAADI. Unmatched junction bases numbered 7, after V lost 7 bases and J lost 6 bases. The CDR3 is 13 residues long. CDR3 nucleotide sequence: TGCGCCAGCAAGCAGGGGGTGATTGATACGCAGTATTTT. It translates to CASKQGVIDTQYF.

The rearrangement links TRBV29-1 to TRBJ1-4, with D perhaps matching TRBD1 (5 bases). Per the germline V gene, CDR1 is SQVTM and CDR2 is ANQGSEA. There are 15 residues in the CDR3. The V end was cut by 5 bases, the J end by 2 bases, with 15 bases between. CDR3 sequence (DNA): TGCAGCGTTACTGACAGCGGCTACACTAATGAAAAACTGTTTTTT. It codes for CSVTDSGYTNEKLFF.

The CDR3 reads CASSSGPTGYNEQFF. In DNA form, the CDR3 reads TGTGCCAGCAGCTCGGGCCCGACTGGATACAATGAGCAGTTCTTC. The chain recombines TRBV5-6 with TRBJ2-1; D not certain. V gave up 3 bases and J gave up 4 bases, with 14 bases separating them. CDR1 is SGHDT, CDR2 YYEEEE, per germline. The CDR3 totals 15 residues. The full variable domain, in which reference TRBV5-6 and TRBJ2-1 provide the parts outside the CDR3, is DAGVTQSPTHLIKTRGQQVTLRCSPKSGHDTVSWYQQALGQGPQFIFQYYEEEERQRGNFPDRFSGHQFPNYSSELNVNALLLGDSALYLCASSSGPTGYNEQFFGPGTRLTVL.

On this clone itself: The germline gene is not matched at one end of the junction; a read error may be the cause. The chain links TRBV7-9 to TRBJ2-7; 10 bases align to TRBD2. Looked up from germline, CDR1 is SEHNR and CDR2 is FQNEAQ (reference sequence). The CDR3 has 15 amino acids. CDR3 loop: CASSAAGTSEYGQYF. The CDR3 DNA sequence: TGTGCCAGCAGCGCGGCCGGGACTAGCGAGTACGGGCAGTACTTC.

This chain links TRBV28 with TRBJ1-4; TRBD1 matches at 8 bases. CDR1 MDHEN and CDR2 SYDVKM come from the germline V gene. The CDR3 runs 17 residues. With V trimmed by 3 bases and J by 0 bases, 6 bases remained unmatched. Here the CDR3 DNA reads TGTGCCAGCAGTTTCGGGGACAGGTTTGCAACTAATGAAAAACTGTTTTTT. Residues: CASSFGDRFATNEKLFF.

The CDR3, as DNA: TGTGCCAGCAGCCCATTTGGGACTAGCGAGGGTAACAATGAGCAGTTCTTC. Protein sequence: CASSPFGTSEGNNEQFF. V gene TRBV4-2 combines with J gene TRBJ2-1; 10 bases align to TRBD2. This CDR3 has 17 residues. J was trimmed by 5 bases and V by 4 bases; bases with no gene match: 11. CDR1 is LGHNA, CDR2 YNFKEQ, per germline.

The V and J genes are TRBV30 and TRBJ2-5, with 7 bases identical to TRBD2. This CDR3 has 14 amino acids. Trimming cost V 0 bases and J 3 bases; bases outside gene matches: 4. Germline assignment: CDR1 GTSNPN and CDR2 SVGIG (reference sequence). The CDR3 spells CAWSVYSGEETQYF. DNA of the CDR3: TGTGCCTGGAGTGTATACAGCGGGGAAGAGACCCAGTACTTC.

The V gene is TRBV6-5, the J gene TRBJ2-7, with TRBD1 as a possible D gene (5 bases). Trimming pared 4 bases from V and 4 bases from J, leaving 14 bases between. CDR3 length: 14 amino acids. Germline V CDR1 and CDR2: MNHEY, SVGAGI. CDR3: CASSSRQGLYEQYF. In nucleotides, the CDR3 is TGTGCCAGCAGTTCCCGGCAGGGTTTATACGAGCAGTACTTC.

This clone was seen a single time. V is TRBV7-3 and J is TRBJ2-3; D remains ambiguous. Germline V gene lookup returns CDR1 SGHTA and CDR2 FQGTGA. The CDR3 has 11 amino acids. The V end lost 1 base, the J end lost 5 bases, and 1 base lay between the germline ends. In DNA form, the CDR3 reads TGTGCCAGCAGCTTAAAAGATACGCAGTATTTT. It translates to CASSLKDTQYF.

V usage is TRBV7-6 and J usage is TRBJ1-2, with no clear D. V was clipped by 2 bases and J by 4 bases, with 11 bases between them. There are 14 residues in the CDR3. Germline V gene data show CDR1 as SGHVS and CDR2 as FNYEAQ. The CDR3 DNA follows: TGTGCCAGCAGCTTAAACTCCGCGGCCTATGGCTACACCTTC. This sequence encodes CASSLNSAAYGYTF.

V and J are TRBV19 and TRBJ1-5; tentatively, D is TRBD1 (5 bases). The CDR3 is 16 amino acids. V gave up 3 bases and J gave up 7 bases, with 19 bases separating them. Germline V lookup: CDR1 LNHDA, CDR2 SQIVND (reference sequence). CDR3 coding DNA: TGTGCCAGTAGTATGTACCAGGGCCTCTCCGGACAGCCCCAGCATTTT. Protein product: CASSMYQGLSGQPQHF.

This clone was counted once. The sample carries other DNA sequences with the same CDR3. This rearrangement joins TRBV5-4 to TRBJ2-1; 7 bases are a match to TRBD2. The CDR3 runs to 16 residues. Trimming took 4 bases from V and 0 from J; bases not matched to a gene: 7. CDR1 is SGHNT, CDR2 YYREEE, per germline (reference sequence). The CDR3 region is CASSPRGGSSYNEQFF. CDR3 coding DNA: TGTGCCAGCAGCCCAAGAGGCGGGAGCTCCTACAATGAGCAGTTCTTC.

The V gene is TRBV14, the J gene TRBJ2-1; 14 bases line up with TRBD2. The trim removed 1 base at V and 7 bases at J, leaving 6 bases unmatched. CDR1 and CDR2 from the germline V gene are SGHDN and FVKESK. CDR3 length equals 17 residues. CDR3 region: CASSQVTSGRAKNEQFF. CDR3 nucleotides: TGTGCCAGCAGCCAAGTGACTAGCGGGAGGGCTAAGAATGAGCAGTTCTTC.

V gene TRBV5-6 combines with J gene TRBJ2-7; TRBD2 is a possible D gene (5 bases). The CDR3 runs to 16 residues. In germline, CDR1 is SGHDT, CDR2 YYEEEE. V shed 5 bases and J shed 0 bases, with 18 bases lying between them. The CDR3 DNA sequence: TGTGCCAGCAGTCCCGGGGTCACCCTCCCCTCCTACGAGCAGTACTTC. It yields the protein CASSPGVTLPSYEQYF.

CDR3: CASSLGGAQHF. As DNA, the CDR3 is TGTGCCAGCAGCTTAGGTGGAGCCCAGCATTTT. The V and J genes are TRBV7-2 and TRBJ1-5, with D uncertain. The CDR3 spans 11 residues. Germline loops: CDR1 SGHTA, CDR2 FQGNSA. V shed 1 base and J shed 11 bases, with 6 bases lying between them. Complete variable domain (other parts from reference TRBV7-2 and TRBJ1-5): GAGVSQSPSNKVTEKGKDVELRCDPISGHTALYWYRQSLGQGLEFLIYFQGNSAPDKSGLPSDRFSAERTGGSVSTLTIQRTQQEDSAVYLCASSLGGAQHFGDGTRLSIL.

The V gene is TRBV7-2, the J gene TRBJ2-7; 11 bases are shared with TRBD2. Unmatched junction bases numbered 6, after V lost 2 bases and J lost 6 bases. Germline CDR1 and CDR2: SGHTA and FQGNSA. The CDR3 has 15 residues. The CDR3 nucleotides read TGTGCCAGCAGCTTAACCGGGACTAGCGGAGCCGAGCAGTACTTC. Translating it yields CASSLTGTSGAEQYF.

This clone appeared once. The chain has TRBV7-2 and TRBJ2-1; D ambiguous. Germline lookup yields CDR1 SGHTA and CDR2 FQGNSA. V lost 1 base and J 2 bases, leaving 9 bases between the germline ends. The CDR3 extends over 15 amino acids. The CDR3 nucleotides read TGTGCCAGCAGCTTAGTCGTAGGTACCTACAATGAGCAGTTCTTC. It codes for CASSLVVGTYNEQFF. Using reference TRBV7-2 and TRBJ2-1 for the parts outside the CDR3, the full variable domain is GAGVSQSPSNKVTEKGKDVELRCDPISGHTALYWYRQSLGQGLEFLIYFQGNSAPDKSGLPSDRFSAERTGGSVSTLTIQRTQQEDSAVYLCASSLVVGTYNEQFFGPGTRLTVL.

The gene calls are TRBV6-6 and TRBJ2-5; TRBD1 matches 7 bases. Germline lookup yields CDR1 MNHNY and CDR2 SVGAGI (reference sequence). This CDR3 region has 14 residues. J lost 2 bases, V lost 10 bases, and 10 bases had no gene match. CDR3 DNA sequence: TGTGCCACCGGCCCCAGACAGGGACAAGAGACCCAGTACTTC. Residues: CATGPRQGQETQYF.

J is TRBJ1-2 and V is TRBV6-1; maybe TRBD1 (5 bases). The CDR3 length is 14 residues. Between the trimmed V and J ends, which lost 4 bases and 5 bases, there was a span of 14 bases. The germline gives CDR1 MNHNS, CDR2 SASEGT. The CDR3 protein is CASSGGTGLYGYTF. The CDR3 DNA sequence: TGTGCCAGCAGTGGAGGAACGGGGCTATATGGCTACACCTTC.

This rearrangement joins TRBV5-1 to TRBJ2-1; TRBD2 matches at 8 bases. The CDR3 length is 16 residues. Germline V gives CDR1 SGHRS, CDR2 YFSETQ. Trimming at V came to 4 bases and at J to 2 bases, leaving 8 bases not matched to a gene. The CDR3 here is CASSPNSGTTYNEQFF. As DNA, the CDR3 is TGCGCCAGCAGCCCAAATAGCGGGACAACCTACAATGAGCAGTTCTTC.

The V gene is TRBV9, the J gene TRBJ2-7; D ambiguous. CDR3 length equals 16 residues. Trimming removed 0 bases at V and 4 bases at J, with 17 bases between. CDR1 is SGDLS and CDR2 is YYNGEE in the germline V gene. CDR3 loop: CASSVATGPYPYEQYF. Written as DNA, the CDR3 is TGTGCCAGCAGCGTAGCTACTGGGCCGTACCCATACGAGCAGTACTTC.